This T cell receptor (beta chain) was identified in a study of cytomegalovirus exposure and HLA in healthy donors. The primer mix had 60 Vbeta and 13 Jbeta primers. Clones were sequenced by immunoSEQ multiplex PCR, and TCRdb holds only the in-frame ones, with some missing. This sample contains more than 35,000 clones. The CDR3 has 11 residues. V lost 8 bases to trimming and J lost 9 bases; unmatched junction nucleotides: 6. The germline V gene encodes CDR1 SNHLY and CDR2 FYNNEI. This clonotype was obtained from a young man in good health and CMV-seronegative. J is TRBJ1-2 and V is TRBV2; 7 bases map to TRBD1. The sequencing sample was made of PBMCs. In DNA, the CDR3 is TGTGCCAGCGTACTGGGACAGAGCTACACCTTC. Protein product: CASVLGQSYTF.